What follows are 16 T cell receptor beta chains derived from one specimen sequenced in a study of response to subunit inactivated influenza vaccine. MiXCR, run by TCRdb on the RT-PCR reads, gives a single entry per CDR3 protein. Seen here are over 650,000 distinct CDR3 sequences, roughly 20% observed once, and the top ten hold around 9.9%. The sample here was PBMCs from blood, taken roughly 5 days after vaccination. These receptors originate from a man aged 50-59 years who received an inactivated influenza vaccine.

This clonotype was seen only once. The chain is built from TRBV7-2 and TRBJ2-2; 9 nucleotides line up with TRBD1. The CDR3 sequence is 16 residues long. The V gene end was trimmed by 4 bases and the J gene end by 5 bases; junction bases not matched to a gene: 8. Germline V gene lookup returns CDR1 SGHTA and CDR2 FQGNSA. The CDR3 region is CASSSQTGGLTGELFF. The CDR3 nucleotides read TGTGCCAGCAGCTCGCAAACAGGGGGCTTAACCGGGGAGCTGTTTTTT.

This clonotype was detected only a few times. This chain connects TRBV9 to TRBJ2-1, with TRBD2 matching 8 bases. The CDR3 extends over 14 amino acids. The V gene's germline CDR1 is SGDLS and CDR2 YYNGEE. Germline trimming cut 3 bases from V and 7 bases from J; bases unmatched to any gene: 6. The CDR3: CASSGGLGSNEQFF. The CDR3 coding sequence is TGTGCCAGCAGCGGGGGACTAGGCAGTAATGAGCAGTTCTTC.

This clonotype was counted a few times. The genes are TRBV7-6 and TRBJ2-1, with D tentatively TRBD2 (5 bases). Trimming removed 1 base at V and 2 bases at J, with 15 bases between. The CDR3 covers 17 residues. Germline V CDR1 and CDR2: SGHVS, FNYEAQ. The chain's CDR3 is CASSLGLAQLAYNEQFF. The CDR3 DNA reads as TGTGCCAGCAGCTTAGGGTTAGCGCAACTGGCCTACAATGAGCAGTTCTTC.

This clonotype was detected only a few times. The V gene is TRBV24-1, the J gene TRBJ2-5; maybe TRBD2 (6 bases). CDR3 size: 15 residues. The germline gives CDR1 KGHDR, CDR2 SFDVKD. Trimming shortened V by 5 bases and J by 2 bases, and 14 bases separated the two germline ends. CDR3 nucleotides: TGTGCCACCAGTGGTCTCTTCGGGAGTCAAGAGACCCAGTACTTC. This translates into CATSGLFGSQETQYF.

This clonotype occurred a few times. V gene TRBV11-1 combines with J gene TRBJ1-2, with D tentatively TRBD1 (5 bases). Trimming removed 1 base from V and 4 bases from J, with 10 bases in between. CDR1 and CDR2 (germline): SGHAT, FQDESV (reference sequence). The CDR3 is 14 amino acids. CDR3 in amino acids: CASSLGQGFYGYTF. The CDR3 nucleotides read TGTGCCAGCAGCTTAGGCCAGGGCTTCTATGGCTACACCTTC.

J is TRBJ1-1 and V is TRBV12-3 or TRBV12-4; tentative D call: TRBD1 (5 bases). The V and J ends lost 8 bases and 2 bases respectively, with 12 bases between them. The CDR3 runs 13 residues. As DNA, the CDR3 is TGTGCCAGCGACGGGGGTTCAAACACTGAAGCTTTCTTT. This sequence encodes CASDGGSNTEAFF.

The chain combines TRBV6-1 with TRBJ2-7; the match to TRBD2 covers 11 bases. Germline V gene sequence: CDR1 MNHNS, CDR2 SASEGT. The trim removed 6 bases at V and 2 bases at J, leaving 12 bases unmatched. The length of the CDR3 is 17 residues. The CDR3 DNA is TGTGCCAGCAGACAGACTAGCGGGACGTCGGCGACCTACGAGCAGTACTTC. This encodes CASRQTSGTSATYEQYF.

This clonotype came up many times. V is TRBV12-3 or TRBV12-4 and J is TRBJ2-7; 8 positions match TRBD1. The ends lost 6 bases at V and 4 bases at J; junction bases unmatched: 8. This CDR3 is built from 14 residues. The CDR3 spells CASRMTGTGYEQYF. CDR3 in DNA: TGTGCCAGCAGAATGACAGGGACAGGTTACGAGCAGTACTTC.

The table lists this clonotype with many counts. The chain recombines TRBV20-1 with TRBJ2-7; TRBD1 matches at 9 bases. This CDR3 has 14 residues. Germline V gene data show CDR1 as DFQATT and CDR2 as SNEGSKA (reference sequence). With V trimmed by 2 bases and J by 1 base, 3 bases remained unmatched. The CDR3 DNA reads TGCAGTGCTAGATCGACAGGGGGTTCCTACGAGCAGTACTTC. Residues: CSARSTGGSYEQYF.

This clonotype has at least ten counts. The rearrangement links TRBV29-1 to TRBJ1-4; D not resolved. The CDR3 runs to 12 residues. Germline CDR1 is SQVTM and CDR2 is ANQGSEA. Trimming removed 6 bases from V and 11 bases from J, with 16 bases in between. CDR3 in amino acids: CSVTPTEGKLFF. As DNA, the CDR3 is TGCAGCGTAACCCCCACTGAAGGGAAACTGTTTTTT. The entire variable domain, with the rest obtained from reference TRBV29-1 and TRBJ1-4, is as follows: SAVISQKPSRDICQRGTSLTIQCQVDSQVTMMFWYRQQPGQSLTLIATANQGSEATYESGFVIDKFPISRPNLTFSTLTVSNMSPEDSSIYLCSVTPTEGKLFFGSGTQLSVL.

This chain connects TRBV28 to TRBJ2-3; D is unclear. The V gene's germline CDR1 is MDHEN and CDR2 SYDVKM. The CDR3 has 12 amino acids. V lost 4 bases, J lost 6 bases, and 8 bases lay in between. The CDR3: CASSSRFDTQYF. DNA of the CDR3: TGTGCCAGCAGTTCCCGGTTTGATACGCAGTATTTT. Full variable domain (remainder filled in from reference TRBV28 and TRBJ2-3): DVKVTQSSRYLVKRTGEKVFLECVQDMDHENMFWYRQDPGLGLRLIYFSYDVKMKEKGDIPEGYSVSREKKERFSLILESASTNQTSMYLCASSSRFDTQYFGPGTRLTVL.

V is TRBV11-2 and J is TRBJ2-7, with TRBD1 matching 8 bases. Germline loops: CDR1 SGHAT, CDR2 FQNNGV. This CDR3 contains 14 residues. The V and J ends lost 5 bases and 4 bases, in that order; junction bases with no gene match: 7. DNA of the CDR3: TGTGCCAGCAGCAAATTGGACAGGGTGTACGAGCAGTACTTC. This translates into CASSKLDRVYEQYF.

The chain couples TRBV5-5 to TRBJ2-7; TRBD2 matches at 7 bases. Germline CDR1 and CDR2: SGHKS and YYEKEE (reference sequence). V shed 4 bases, J shed 0 bases, and the junction held 7 bases outside the gene matches. The CDR3 is 15 amino acids. The CDR3 loop reads CASSPVGRSSYEQYF. Written as DNA, the CDR3 is TGTGCCAGCAGCCCCGTCGGGAGGAGCTCCTACGAGCAGTACTTC.

V gene TRBV12-3 or TRBV12-4 combines with J gene TRBJ2-7; D may be TRBD1 (5 bases). The CDR3 consists of 14 residues. V lost 3 bases and J lost 4, with 13 bases in between. This CDR3 is CASSFRGRVYEQYF. The CDR3 coding sequence is TGTGCCAGCAGTTTTAGGGGAAGGGTGTACGAGCAGTACTTC.

The chain carries TRBV5-6 and TRBJ2-1, with 10 bases aligning to TRBD2. Germline V CDR1 and CDR2: SGHDT, YYEEEE. J gave up 8 bases and V 4 bases, and 9 bases lay outside the gene matches. This CDR3 comprises 15 residues. CDR3 protein: CASSPIGTSDDEQFF. CDR3 in DNA: TGTGCCAGCAGCCCCATAGGGACTAGCGACGATGAGCAGTTCTTC.

The chain carries TRBV5-5 and TRBJ2-7; 8 bases fit TRBD1. CDR3 length equals 14 residues. With 4 bases clipped from V and 4 bases from J, the junction kept 7 bases outside the gene matches. CDR1 and CDR2 from the germline V gene are SGHKS and YYEKEE (reference sequence). The CDR3 bases are TGTGCCAGCAGCACCTGGAGACAGGGGTACGAGCAGTACTTC. Its protein is CASSTWRQGYEQYF.